This T cell receptor (beta chain) was sequenced in a study of shared clonotypes between healthy human individuals. Points from the study as a whole: Larger estimated richness was generally seen in naive subsets than in memory subsets. Clonotype sharing among donors was expected to depend on sequencing depth. The study found roughly 5% of naive CD4 clonotypes shared across several donors.

Of note for this clone: What it binds is unknown.

Template for every sorted-subset replicate PCR totaled approximately 200 ng DNA, 25,000 to 30,000 T cell genomes. Clones were read by immunoSEQ multiplex PCR, and TCRdb kept only the in-frame ones, dropping some. Here the sample spans under 1 million clones, just over 95% being singletons. CDR1 is SGHAT and CDR2 is FQNNGV in the germline V gene. The CDR3 spans 15 residues. Trimming took 4 bases from V and 5 from J; bases not matched to a gene: 6. Naive-designated CD8 cells lacked CD45RO, were positively enriched for CCR7, and omitted terminally differentiated effector memory CD45RA+ cells. The TCR comes from a man aged 30 to 39 in good health. The chain uses TRBV11-2 and TRBJ1-1, with 11 bases lining up with TRBD1. Sample: naive CD8+ T cells sorted from blood. The CDR3 DNA reads as TGTGCCAGCAGCTCAGGACAGGGGGCTTGGACTGAAGCTTTCTTT. This sequence encodes CASSSGQGAWTEAFF.